These 16 T cell receptor beta chains came from one sample sequenced in a study of naive and memory T cell subsets. Two oligonucleotides, mixed equimolar, formed the beta constant-region primer covering TRBC1 and TRBC2. Ligated cDNA was amplified by four rounds of PCR with nested alpha and beta constant-region primers and SP2. TCRdb redid the calling of the UMI-ligation and nested PCR reads with MiXCR, one entry per CDR3 protein. The sample includes approximately 80,000 distinct CDR3 sequences, 9% of them seen just once. The specimen was naive CD8+ T cells from blood. The receptor source for this set is a human donor in good health.

The sample holds many counts of this clonotype. The CDR3: CASSGTVNTEAFF. The CDR3 region has the DNA TGTGCCAGCAGTGGTACAGTGAACACTGAAGCTTTCTTT. The J gene is TRBJ1-1, the V gene TRBV27; no definite D call. The V end lost 5 bases, the J end lost 0 bases, and 7 bases lay between the germline ends. CDR3 length equals 13 residues. In germline, CDR1 is MNHEY, CDR2 SMNVEV (reference sequence).

This chain joins TRBV2 and TRBJ2-1; maybe TRBD2 (5 bases). Germline V gives CDR1 SNHLY, CDR2 FYNNEI. V was pared by 6 bases and J by 9 bases, with 6 bases between. This CDR3 is 10 amino acids long. CDR3 DNA sequence: TGTGCCAGCAGGGGGAGTGAGCAGTTCTTC. It encodes CASRGSEQFF.

This chain links TRBV7-9 with TRBJ2-1; 7 nucleotides align to TRBD2. The CDR3 is made up of 15 amino acids. The trim removed 4 bases at V and 4 bases at J, leaving 7 bases unmatched. In germline, CDR1 is SEHNR, CDR2 FQNEAQ (reference sequence). As DNA, the CDR3 is TGTGCCAGCAGCTCGAAAGCGGGGCAGTACAATGAGCAGTTCTTC. This codes for CASSSKAGQYNEQFF.

This clonotype was seen many times. This chain uses TRBV29-1 with TRBJ2-7; D uncertain. Germline V lookup: CDR1 SQVTM, CDR2 ANQGSEA. Trimming removed 6 bases from V and 7 bases from J, with 13 bases in between. There are 11 residues in the CDR3. CDR3 loop: CSVDDTREQYF. CDR3 DNA sequence: TGCAGCGTCGACGATACGCGGGAGCAGTACTTC.

This clonotype was observed a few times. V gene TRBV12-3 or TRBV12-4 combines with J gene TRBJ1-4; TRBD1 aligns across 8 bases. The CDR3 contains 15 residues. V trimming: 6 bases; J trimming: 8 bases; junction bases outside the gene matches: 11. The CDR3 loop reads CASRPTTGAREKLFF. The CDR3 DNA follows: TGTGCCAGCAGACCTACGACAGGGGCCCGAGAAAAACTGTTTTTT.

Written as DNA, the CDR3 is TGTGCCAGCAGCCTTAGACAGGGATGGGATACGCAGTATTTT. Protein product: CASSLRQGWDTQYF. The rearrangement uses TRBV14 and TRBJ2-3; 7 bases line up with TRBD1. With V trimmed by 4 bases and J by 6 bases, 7 bases remained unmatched. In germline, CDR1 is SGHDN, CDR2 FVKESK. This CDR3 has 14 amino acids.

The J gene is TRBJ1-1, the V gene TRBV3-1, with D unresolved. This CDR3 is 14 amino acids long. Looked up from germline, CDR1 is LGHDT and CDR2 is YNNKEL (reference sequence). V lost 4 bases to trimming and J lost 1 base, with 10 bases between them. DNA for the CDR3: TGTGCCAGCAGCCCCTTGATGCGGAACACTGAAGCTTTCTTT. It yields the protein CASSPLMRNTEAFF.

For the CDR3, the DNA is TGCAGTGCTAGGGACCATCACTCTTCGGGACTAGCGGGAGAGACCCAGTACTTC. Amino acids: CSARDHHSSGLAGETQYF. This chain connects TRBV20-1 to TRBJ2-5; TRBD2 aligns across 12 bases. The V and J ends lost 3 bases and 4 bases, in that order; junction bases with no gene match: 15. The germline V gene encodes CDR1 DFQATT and CDR2 SNEGSKA (reference sequence). CDR3 size: 18 residues.

The chain has TRBV6-5 and TRBJ2-6; D call uncertain. Germline CDR1 reads MNHEY; CDR2 reads SVGAGI. V lost 6 bases and J 4 bases, leaving 22 bases between the germline ends. The CDR3 sequence is 18 residues long. The DNA for the CDR3 is TGTGCCAGCAGCATAGAGACCTCCCCCTCTCACGGGGCCAACGTCCTGACTTTC. Translating gives CASSIETSPSHGANVLTF.

The chain has TRBV12-3 or TRBV12-4 and TRBJ2-1, with 11 bases that match TRBD1. This CDR3 contains 15 residues. The V segment lost 0 bases and the J segment 9 bases; nucleotides outside the gene matches: 4. The CDR3 loop is CASSLALGQGVEQFF. DNA for the CDR3: TGTGCCAGCAGTTTAGCGTTGGGACAGGGGGTTGAGCAGTTCTTC.

This rearrangement joins TRBV6-2 or TRBV6-3 to TRBJ2-1; D possibly uses TRBD1 or TRBD2 (5 bases each). The CDR3 loop spans 16 amino acids. The germline CDR1 and CDR2 sequences are MNHEY and SVGEGT. Trimming cost V 4 bases and J 16 bases, with 29 bases left between them. CDR3 nucleotides: TGTGCCAGCAGTTCCCTTGGGGCGCGGGCCCACTCAAAGTACTTCTTC. This codes for CASSSLGARAHSKYFF.

This clonotype was observed a handful of times. CDR3 loop: CASSLFGTSGRWGITDTQYF. CDR3 bases: TGTGCCAGCAGCTTGTTCGGGACTAGCGGGAGATGGGGGATCACAGATACGCAGTATTTT. This sequence joins TRBV7-9 and TRBJ2-3; 14 bases are a match to TRBD2. From germline, CDR1 is SEHNR and CDR2 FQNEAQ (reference sequence). V dropped 3 bases and J dropped 2; count of bases not matched to a gene: 13. The CDR3 covers 20 residues.

This clonotype was found many times. This chain links TRBV5-5 with TRBJ2-3; D gene unclear. CDR3 size: 14 residues. Trimming removed 4 bases from V and 7 bases from J, with 16 bases in between. Germline assignment: CDR1 SGHKS and CDR2 YYEKEE (reference sequence). The CDR3 reads CASSQGRGGNTQYF. The CDR3 DNA reads as TGTGCCAGCAGCCAAGGACGAGGTGGGAATACGCAGTATTTT.

Ten or more counts support this clonotype. The J gene is TRBJ2-1, the V gene TRBV29-1; no reliable D call. V was trimmed by 7 bases and J by 4 bases, leaving 5 bases between them. Germline loops: CDR1 SQVTM, CDR2 ANQGSEA. The CDR3 is made up of 10 amino acids. CDR3 DNA sequence: TGCAGCGCGGAGTACAATGAGCAGTTCTTC. Translation: CSAEYNEQFF.

This clonotype came up many times. This chain connects TRBV20-1 to TRBJ2-5, with D unresolved. This CDR3 comprises 11 residues. Trimming took off 5 bases at V and 7 bases at J, with 11 bases between the two ends. Germline lookup yields CDR1 DFQATT and CDR2 SNEGSKA (reference sequence). CDR3 in DNA: TGCAGTGCTCGAAACGTTGGGACCCAGTACTTC. This translates into CSARNVGTQYF.

This clonotype was seen at least ten times. The V call is TRBV12-3 or TRBV12-4, the J call TRBJ1-5; D remains ambiguous. The V end lost 3 bases, the J end lost 4 bases, and 13 bases lay between the germline ends. The CDR3 totals 15 residues. The CDR3 spells CASSLSRTGNQPQHF. CDR3 sequence (DNA): TGTGCCAGCAGTTTGTCCCGGACCGGAAATCAGCCCCAGCATTTT.